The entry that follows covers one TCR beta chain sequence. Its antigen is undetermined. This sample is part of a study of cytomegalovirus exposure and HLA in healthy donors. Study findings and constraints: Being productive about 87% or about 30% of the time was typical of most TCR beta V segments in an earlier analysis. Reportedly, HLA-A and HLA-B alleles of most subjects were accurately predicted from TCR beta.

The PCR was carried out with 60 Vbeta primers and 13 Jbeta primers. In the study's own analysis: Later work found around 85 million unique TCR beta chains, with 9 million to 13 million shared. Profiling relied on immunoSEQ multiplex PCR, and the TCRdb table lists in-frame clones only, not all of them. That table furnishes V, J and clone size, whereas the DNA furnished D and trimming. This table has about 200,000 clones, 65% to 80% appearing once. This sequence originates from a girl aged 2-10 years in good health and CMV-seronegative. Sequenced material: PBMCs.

In DNA, the CDR3 is TGTGCCAGCAGCGACGAACTAGCGGCTACCCAAGAGACCCAGTACTTC. It yields the protein CASSDELAATQETQYF. The chain is built from TRBV5-5 and TRBJ2-5, with 8 bases fitting TRBD2. This CDR3 has 16 residues. With 4 bases clipped from V and 1 base from J, the junction kept 9 bases outside the gene matches. Per the germline V gene, CDR1 is SGHKS and CDR2 is YYEKEE (reference sequence).